A single T cell receptor beta chain is shown here with its context. Its specificity is not known. Amplification used 60 Vbeta primers and 13 Jbeta primers. The protocol was immunoSEQ multiplex PCR, while the TCRdb copy is restricted to in-frame clones and leaves out a portion. The sample lists fewer than 200,000 clones; 80% were seen once. Between the trimmed V and J ends, which lost 2 bases and 5 bases, there was a span of 15 bases. CDR1 is MNHEY, CDR2 SVGAGI, per germline. CDR3 size: 15 residues. The entry originates in a study of cytomegalovirus exposure and HLA in healthy donors. Study findings and constraints: The study reported that TCR beta sequences accurately predicted HLA-A and HLA-B alleles in most subjects.

The V gene is TRBV6-5, the J gene TRBJ1-2; possible D gene TRBD1, 6 bases. Sequencing was carried out using PBMCs. The receptor comes from a boy younger than 18 in good health and CMV-seronegative. In nucleotides, the CDR3 is TGTGCCAGCAGTTACAAGACAGGCGGCCCTTATGGCTACACCTTC. Its protein is CASSYKTGGPYGYTF.